A selection of T cell receptor beta chains follows, all from one sample in a study of T cell changes during pregnancy in multiple sclerosis. Sequencing was performed with immunoSEQ multiplex PCR; in TCRdb, only in-frame clones are kept and a portion is missing. The table has about 74,000 clones, roughly 91% seen once. The input for sequencing was peripheral blood, taken in the third trimester of pregnancy. The origin of the receptors is a female donor with multiple sclerosis, enrolled in a pregnancy study. CDR3s include the opening cysteine and the closing phenylalanine or tryptophan. The D gene is left open where the match is weak. Clone size appears in some rows only: once, few, many, or a class for an expanded clone.

V: TRBV4-3
size: NA
J: TRBJ1-6
D: NA
DNA: TGCGCCAGCAGCCAAGTTGGGGGCGAGCCGGGCGGTTCACCCCTCCACTTT
CDR3: CASSQVGGEPGGSPLHF

V: TRBV7-3
size: NA
J: TRBJ2-1
D: TRBD2
DNA: TGTGCCAGCAGCTTAAGTCTAGGCGGGGGAGAGCAGTTCTTC
CDR3: CASSLSLGGGEQFF

V: TRBV30
size: NA
J: TRBJ1-5
D: NA
DNA: TGTGCCTGGAGTTCCGGTTCCGGGGTGCGGCCCCAGCATTTT
CDR3: CAWSSGSGVRPQHF

V: TRBV6-5
size: NA
J: TRBJ1-6
D: NA
DNA: TGTGCCAGCAGTTACCAGGGGAGCTCCTATAATTCACCCCTCCACTTT
CDR3: CASSYQGSSYNSPLHF

V: TRBV27
size: NA
J: TRBJ2-7
D: NA
DNA: TGTGCCAGCAGTCCGGGACTCCCCTCCTACGAGCAGTACTTC
CDR3: CASSPGLPSYEQYF

V: TRBV16
size: few
J: TRBJ1-5
D: NA
DNA: TGTGCCAGCAGCGGTACAGGGTTCCAACAGCCCCAGCATTTT
CDR3: CASSGTGFQQPQHF

V: TRBV29-1
size: NA
J: TRBJ1-1
D: NA
DNA: TGCAGCGTTACAGGGCCGATCGACGCTGAAGCTTTCTTT
CDR3: CSVTGPIDAEAFF

V: TRBV7-9
size: NA
J: TRBJ1-1
D: NA
DNA: TGTGCCAGCAGTTTCGACAGGGAAGCTTTCTTT
CDR3: CASSFDREAFF

V: TRBV7-2
size: NA
J: TRBJ1-4
D: TRBD1
DNA: TGTGCCAGCAGCCCCCACAGGGGGTCCTATGAAAAACTGTTTTTT
CDR3: CASSPHRGSYEKLFF

V: TRBV6-1
size: NA
J: TRBJ1-2
D: NA
DNA: TGTGCCAGCAGGCCAGGTCTGGTCGGCTACACCTTC
CDR3: CASRPGLVGYTF

V: TRBV4-2
size: NA
J: TRBJ1-6
D: NA
DNA: TGTGCCAGCAGCCCGACGGGTCCCGGGGGTAATTCACCCCTCCACTTT
CDR3: CASSPTGPGGNSPLHF

V: TRBV14
size: NA
J: TRBJ1-2
D: TRBD1
DNA: TGTGCCAGCAGCCCATACCCAGACAGGGTACTCGGCTACACCTTC
CDR3: CASSPYPDRVLGYTF

V: TRBV18
size: once
J: TRBJ2-2
D: NA
DNA: TGTGCCAGCTCAGGGACTAACACCGGGGAGCTGTTTTTT
CDR3: CASSGTNTGELFF

V: TRBV10-3
size: NA
J: TRBJ2-3
D: TRBD1
DNA: TGTGCCATCAGAGGGACAGGGGGGGGCACAGATACGCAGTATTTT
CDR3: CAIRGTGGGTDTQYF